What follows are 14 T cell receptor beta chains derived from one specimen sequenced in a study of regulatory T cells in long-lasting Graves disease. Time point described: persistent/refractory GD, antithyroid drugs over 5 years with positive TRAb. The TCR library was made from RNA extracted from PBMCs. Building of the TCR beta libraries involved iRepertoire HTBI primers and Arm-PCR of CDR3 regions. MiXCR, applied by TCRdb to the multiplex PCR reads, yields one record per CDR3 protein. The profile covers 250,000 to 300,000 distinct CDR3 sequences, with 20% to 25% appearing a single time and more than 55% taken by the ten largest. Source: peripheral blood mononuclear cells (PBMCs), taken when the disease was refractory, from a patient treated with antithyroid drugs. These receptors were taken from a female donor with Graves disease.

This clonotype was recorded once. Just one base apart from a much larger clone, this may be a read error. V gene TRBV5-1 combines with J gene TRBJ1-2; no definite D call. CDR1 is SGHRS and CDR2 is YFSETQ in the germline V gene. Trimming took off 1 base at V and 3 bases at J, with 10 bases between the two ends. The CDR3 totals 14 residues. CDR3 protein: CASSLKAGYYGYTF. The CDR3 coding sequence is TGCGCCAGCAGCTTGAAGGCAGGATACTATGGCTACACCTTC.

This clonotype has at least ten counts. The V call is TRBV20-1, the J call TRBJ2-2; D is undetermined. CDR3 length: 14 residues. Germline V lookup: CDR1 DFQATT, CDR2 SNEGSKA (reference sequence). Trimming stripped 6 bases from V and 3 bases from J, with 14 bases between. This CDR3 is CSANTRTDTGELFF. The DNA for the CDR3 is TGCAGTGCCAATACAAGAACAGACACCGGGGAGCTGTTTTTT.

This clonotype was seen a handful of times. The V and J genes are TRBV18 and TRBJ2-2, with 14 bases identical to TRBD2. Germline V gives CDR1 KGHSH, CDR2 LQKENI. This CDR3 comprises 16 residues. Germline trimming cut 10 bases from V and 3 bases from J; bases unmatched to any gene: 7. The CDR3, as DNA: TGTGCCACCGGGACTAGCGGGAGTTTTGACACCGGGGAGCTGTTTTTT. Amino acids: CATGTSGSFDTGELFF.

The chain carries TRBV7-2 and TRBJ2-2; the D is unclear. Germline-derived CDR1 and CDR2 are SGHTA and FQGNSA. The length of the CDR3 is 15 residues. V was shortened by 1 base and J by 2 bases, with 8 bases between the two germline ends. The CDR3: CASSLGMGNTGELFF. The CDR3 region has the DNA TGTGCCAGCAGCTTAGGGATGGGTAACACCGGGGAGCTGTTTTTT.

This chain uses TRBV29-1 with TRBJ1-3, with no clear D. This CDR3 has 16 residues. Trimming removed 3 bases at V and 0 bases at J, with 15 bases between. Germline V gene sequence: CDR1 SQVTM, CDR2 ANQGSEA. This CDR3 is CSVESQVIGSGNTIYF. The CDR3 nucleotides read TGCAGCGTTGAGTCCCAGGTTATCGGCTCTGGAAACACCATATATTTT.

The CDR3: CASSQDSGTLSNQPQHF. The CDR3 nucleotides read TGCGCCAGCAGCCAAGACTCGGGGACATTGAGCAATCAGCCCCAGCATTTT. This chain links TRBV4-1 with TRBJ1-5; TRBD1 might be the D (6 bases). V dropped 0 bases and J dropped 1 base, with 13 bases sitting between them. Germline lookup yields CDR1 MGHRA and CDR2 YSYEKL. CDR3 length: 17 residues.

This clonotype occurred many times. The genes are TRBV28 and TRBJ1-2, with 7 positions matching TRBD1. There are 12 residues in the CDR3. Losses at the gene ends were 6 bases for V and 8 bases for J; bases not matched to a gene: 6. The germline gives CDR1 MDHEN, CDR2 SYDVKM. CDR3 amino acids: CASSPGTAGYTF. CDR3 bases: TGTGCCAGCAGCCCAGGGACAGCGGGCTACACCTTC.

This clonotype was seen a handful of times. The CDR3 here is CASSLGQREHEQYF. The CDR3, as DNA: TGCGCCAGCAGCTTGGGTCAGCGGGAGCACGAGCAGTACTTC. V gene TRBV5-1 combines with J gene TRBJ2-7, with 8 bases that match TRBD2. The germline V gene has CDR1 SGHRS and CDR2 YFSETQ. With V trimmed by 0 bases and J by 5 bases, 4 bases remained unmatched. This CDR3 comprises 14 residues.

This clonotype has a count of ten or more. The chain couples TRBV27 to TRBJ2-5, with 7 positions matching TRBD2. Per germline, CDR1 MNHEY and CDR2 SMNVEV (reference sequence). The CDR3 is made up of 19 amino acids. With V trimmed by 5 bases and J by 3 bases, 21 bases remained unmatched. In DNA form, the CDR3 reads TGTGCCAGCAGTCCGCTCGGTAGCGGGCGTCCAAATTTAAAAGAGACCCAGTACTTC. Protein: CASSPLGSGRPNLKETQYF.

A single count supports this clonotype. This rearrangement joins TRBV29-1 to TRBJ1-2, with a weak D call TRBD1 (6 bases). Trimming stripped 0 bases from V and 4 bases from J, with 12 bases between. The CDR3 runs 14 residues. Germline V lookup: CDR1 SQVTM, CDR2 ANQGSEA. CDR3 sequence (DNA): TGCAGCGTTGAAGAGGCCAGGGGCGGCTATGGCTACACCTTC. Its translation: CSVEEARGGYGYTF. Full variable domain (outside the CDR3, taken from reference TRBV29-1 and TRBJ1-2): SAVISQKPSRDICQRGTSLTIQCQVDSQVTMMFWYRQQPGQSLTLIATANQGSEATYESGFVIDKFPISRPNLTFSTLTVSNMSPEDSSIYLCSVEEARGGYGYTFGSGTRLTVV.

In its sample, this clonotype was seen a few times. The chain carries TRBV19 and TRBJ2-2; weak D call: TRBD2 (6 bases). There are 14 residues in the CDR3. Trimming stripped 9 bases from V and 2 bases from J, with 13 bases between. Germline V gene data show CDR1 as LNHDA and CDR2 as SQIVND (reference sequence). Here the CDR3 DNA reads TGTGCCAGCAGGGACTGGCAAAACACCGGGGAGCTGTTTTTT. Amino acids: CASRDWQNTGELFF.

This clonotype occurred many times. The rearrangement joins TRBV2 to TRBJ1-5; D gene uncertain. Trimming pared 3 bases from V and 4 bases from J, leaving 4 bases between. The CDR3 is 12 amino acids. Per the germline V gene, CDR1 is SNHLY and CDR2 is FYNNEI. Written as DNA, the CDR3 is TGTGCCAGCAGTGACGGAAATCAGCCCCAGCATTTT. This codes for CASSDGNQPQHF. Complete variable domain (other parts from reference TRBV2 and TRBJ1-5): EPEVTQTPSHQVTQMGQEVILRCVPISNHLYFYWYRQILGQKVEFLVSFYNNEISEKSEIFDDQFSVERPDGSNFTLKIRSTKLEDSAMYFCASSDGNQPQHFGDGTRLSIL.

This clonotype was counted ten times or more. The J gene is TRBJ2-7, the V gene TRBV28; 8 nucleotides line up with TRBD2. The V gene's germline CDR1 is MDHEN and CDR2 SYDVKM. The V gene end was trimmed by 2 bases and the J gene end by 6 bases; junction bases not matched to a gene: 6. This CDR3 spans 14 amino acids. CDR3 bases: TGTGCCAGCAGTTTAGGTGGCGGGAGGACCGAGCAGTACTTC. It codes for CASSLGGGRTEQYF.

This clonotype was detected ten times or more. The genes are TRBV28 and TRBJ1-1; D is possibly TRBD1 (5 bases). Trimming pared 3 bases from V and 7 bases from J, leaving 9 bases between. Germline CDR1 is MDHEN and CDR2 is SYDVKM. The CDR3 loop spans 12 amino acids. CDR3 DNA: TGTGCCAGCAGTTTTAGGGGCGATGAAGCTTTCTTT. It translates to CASSFRGDEAFF.